This is a list of T cell receptor beta chains from one sample in a study of blood T cell repertoires in COVID-19. TCRdb's table, derived via immunoSEQ multiplex PCR, lists solely in-frame clones and lacks some. This sample has over 90,000 clones; about 90% occur once, and the top ten carry approximately 20%. The sequenced sample was peripheral blood. These receptors were obtained from a human donor in a cohort sampled during active COVID-19. Both conserved end residues are part of each CDR3.

TRBV29-1	TRBJ1-2	CSVGSAGGHTF
TRBV2	TRBJ1-5	CASRARQGGNQPQHF
TRBV9	TRBJ1-3	CASTSGSGASGNTIYF
TRBV9	TRBJ2-1	CASSVAGGMGEQFF
TRBV19	TRBJ2-1	CASSTRLTSGRGNEQFF
TRBV24-1	TRBJ2-6	CATSDFGTGSSGANVLTF
TRBV19	TRBJ2-3	CASSRLGVGTDTQYF
TRBV5-1	TRBJ2-5	CASSLEFVRGIGETQYF
TRBV6-2/TRBV6-3	TRBJ2-1	CASSPPPAGVREQFF
TRBV18	TRBJ1-6	CASSPRNSPLHF
TRBV6-1	TRBJ2-1	CASSERARGSNEQFF
TRBV5-1	TRBJ2-3	CASRGLGGTDTQYF
TRBV7-3	TRBJ2-1	CASSPQTGYNEQFF
TRBV6-5	TRBJ2-6	CASSPLYSGANVLTF
TRBV9	TRBJ1-5	CASSVLQEDQPQHF
TRBV19	TRBJ1-2	CASSMGGRTYGYTF
TRBV7-2	TRBJ1-6	CASSLGGFTFRDSPLHF
TRBV5-6	TRBJ2-7	CASSFGGRADEQYF
TRBV5-1	TRBJ1-4	CASSLAPTGGNEKLFF
TRBV14	TRBJ2-5	CASSQDVGQGVKETQYF
TRBV28	TRBJ2-6	CASSGAGSSGANVLTF
TRBV7-2	TRBJ1-5	CASSPSIGSYQPQHF
TRBV2	TRBJ1-2	CASSTDSNYGYTF
TRBV14	TRBJ2-5	CASSLEPSYF
TRBV5-4	TRBJ1-3	CASSPQGSQAIYF
TRBV28	TRBJ2-7	CASRPQGMGEQYF
TRBV6-6	TRBJ2-1	CASSSYSGNEQFF
TRBV6-4	TRBJ2-1	CASRGGHLTTYNEQFF
TRBV7-9	TRBJ1-3	CASSSPLSQDSGNTIYF
TRBV5-6	TRBJ2-3	CASSLSDTQYF
TRBV10-3	TRBJ2-6	CAHGGTGANVLTF
TRBV7-2	TRBJ2-1	CASSLGPSGSSYNEQFF
TRBV6-1	TRBJ2-7	CASSEDWRAPYEQYF
TRBV11-3	TRBJ2-3	CASSPGLAGDTQYF
TRBV6-5	TRBJ1-1	CASRGHSNTEAFF